This entry describes one T cell receptor beta chain. What antigen it recognizes has not been identified. No quality values exist for individual bases; no much larger clone is one base distant. The CDR3 regions of human TCRbeta chains were subjected to immunosequencing. Per the original workflow: Repertoire TCRs were checked for matches against a reference library of SARS-CoV-2-specific TCRs that had been generated using the MIRA antigen-specificity platform. Breadth was defined as the fraction of unique TCRs that were SARS-CoV-2-associated, and depth was defined as the fraction of total T cells that were SARS-CoV-2-associated. Using the MIRA data, each spike-specific TCR was assigned both to the spike region to which the TCR was reactive and to a CD4 or CD8 class. Log10-transformed breadth and depth values were compared by one-way ANOVA with Sidak's multiple comparisons tests. TCRdb retrieved this table from immuneACCESS and kept in-frame rearrangements only. Not all clones are present; in checked studies, unresolved V genes account for under half, and no reason is known for the remainder. That table supplies the V and J calls and clone size; D and trimming were determined from the DNA. Present in this sample are about 120,000 clones, approximately 86% of which were seen just once. In total, the top ten clones hold roughly 2.4% of the sample.

The time point label of this sample denotes: baseline before first vaccination. Vaccinee samples came from UK trials COV001 and COV002, including a single-blind randomized controlled phase 2/3 trial of AZD1222 (ChAdOx1 nCoV-19) in healthy adults. Trial participant PBMC samples were collected at day 0 and day 28 after the second dose for TCRbeta chain sequencing. This entry belongs to a study of T cell responses to AZD1222 COVID-19 vaccine (dated by TCRdb to about 2021). In terms of the full investigation: AZD1222 recipients whose second dose came at about 4 weeks and those whose second dose came at about 12 weeks were combined into one group, since spike-specific TCR depth and breadth did not differ between the two schedules. A total of over 230 trial participants underwent TCR sequencing, of whom 200 to 220 had received two doses of AZD1222 and some 26 had received two doses of the MenACWY control vaccine. Trial participants were enrolled by age into subgroups of 18-55, 56-69 and 70-plus years, and around 150, 29 and 61 TCR-sequenced participants, respectively, were included in these subgroups.

Broad study findings and their caveats: Conclusions about previously exposed vaccinees are limited, since just 6 or 7 AZD1222 recipients were seropositive for SARS-CoV-2 at baseline. The 56-69-year group was small, and its depth increase did not reach significance, likely because of low power. The vaccine-associated CD4 TCRs covered the entire spike protein, and the dominant responses fell in regions 160-218 and 743-854. After two AZD1222 doses, spike-specific TCR breadth and depth were significantly higher than at day 0 and than in MenACWY recipients. No day 14 peak-response samples were available, so repertoires were characterized only after the peak T cell response. Nearly half of unique spike-specific TCRs reportedly recognized epitopes outside regions mutated in the B.1.351 and B.1.1.7 variants. Most participants were white British and females outnumbered males, and the authors suggested that clonal diversity may have been underestimated.

This TCR came from an adult in good health. Sequences were derived from peripheral blood, sampled on day 0 of AZD1222 vaccination.

Read as DNA, the sequence is TGCAGCGTTTTAGCCGGGACAGGGGTTTCCTACACCTTC. Its protein product is CSVLAGTGVSYTF. In this chain, TRBV29-1 is recombined with TRBJ1-2; the junction holds 10 bases that match TRBD1. From its cysteine to its phenylalanine, the CDR3 spans 13 amino acids. The kept DNA is CDR3 alone, 39 bases in frame from the first base. CDR1 and CDR2 were assigned from the germline V gene as SQVTM and ANQGSEA. Relative to germline, V is missing 5 bases and J is missing 10 bases, with 10 bases of the junction outside any gene match.